Below are 3 T cell receptor beta chains sequenced from a single sample in a study of immune heterogeneity within non-small cell lung tumors (dated by TCRdb to the late 2010s). Genomic DNA was extracted from bulk tumor tissue and used as the TCR template, and roughly 600 ng gDNA was amplified per sample. During surgery, several biopsies were collected from each primary tumor and placed as far from one another as possible within the tumor mass. Patients in the study cohort, which was described as untreated, were newly diagnosed NSCLC cases going through curative surgery. The instrument given in TCRdb is HiSeq X Ten. The TCR beta CDR3 region was amplified with a multiplex PCR system whose first round of approximately 11 cycles used 32 V-gene forward primers and 13 J-gene reverse primers. The raw public reads went through TCRdb reprocessing: fastp at Q25, MiXCR clone calling, in-frame beta chains kept. All rows with the same CDR3 protein become a single entry with the most common DNA and genes. The sample includes 4,000 to 4,500 distinct CDR3 sequences, with around 24% observed a single time. The ten largest clonotypes hold around 10% of the sample.

The sequenced sample was lung tumor tissue. These receptors all come from a man aged 50-60 years with non-small cell lung cancer.

V is TRBV6-1 and J is TRBJ1-1; 7 positions match TRBD1. The junction had 14 bases not matched to a gene; V was cut back by 9 bases and J by 1 base. Germline V gene data show CDR1 as MNHNS and CDR2 as SASEGT. The CDR3 has 16 amino acids. The CDR3 here is CASAFYRGLGNTEAFF. In DNA, the CDR3 is TGTGCCAGTGCCTTCTACAGGGGTCTGGGGAACACTGAAGCTTTCTTT.

This clonotype was counted a few times. This chain joins TRBV19 and TRBJ2-4; 8 bases match TRBD1. V dropped 3 bases and J dropped 9; count of bases not matched to a gene: 7. Germline loops: CDR1 LNHDA, CDR2 SQIVND (reference sequence). This CDR3 is 14 amino acids long. As DNA, the CDR3 is TGTGCCAGTAGTATCGGACAGGGTGTTGGCATTCAGTACTTC. It specifies CASSIGQGVGIQYF.

By share of the sample, this clonotype is medium-sized. The chain has TRBV5-1 and TRBJ2-6, with D perhaps TRBD1 or TRBD2 (5 bases each). The CDR3 length is 15 residues. Looked up from germline, CDR1 is SGHRS and CDR2 is YFSETQ. V lost 4 bases and J lost 4, with 12 bases in between. CDR3 DNA: TGCGCCAGCAGCAACGGGACGACCGGGGCCAACGTCCTGACTTTC. This sequence encodes CASSNGTTGANVLTF. Variable domain in full (rest from reference TRBV5-1 and TRBJ2-6): KAGVTQTPRYLIKTRGQQVTLSCSPISGHRSVSWYQQTPGQGLQFLFEYFSETQRNKGNFPGRFSGRQFSNSRSEMNVSTLELGDSALYLCASSNGTTGANVLTFGAGSRLTVL.